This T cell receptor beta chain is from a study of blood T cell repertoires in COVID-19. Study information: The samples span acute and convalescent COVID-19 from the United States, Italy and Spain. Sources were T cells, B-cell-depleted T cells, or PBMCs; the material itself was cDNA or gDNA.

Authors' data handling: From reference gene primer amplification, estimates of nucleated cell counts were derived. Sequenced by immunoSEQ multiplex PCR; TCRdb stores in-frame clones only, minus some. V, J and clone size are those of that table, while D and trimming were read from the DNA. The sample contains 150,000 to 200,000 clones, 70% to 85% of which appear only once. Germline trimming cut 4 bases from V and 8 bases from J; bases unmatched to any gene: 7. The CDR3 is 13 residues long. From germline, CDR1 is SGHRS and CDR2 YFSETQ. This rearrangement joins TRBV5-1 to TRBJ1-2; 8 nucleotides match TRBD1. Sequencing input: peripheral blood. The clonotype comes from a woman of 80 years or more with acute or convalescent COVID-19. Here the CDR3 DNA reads TGCGCCAGCAGCCCCGGACAGGGTAAGGGCTACACCTTC. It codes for CASSPGQGKGYTF.